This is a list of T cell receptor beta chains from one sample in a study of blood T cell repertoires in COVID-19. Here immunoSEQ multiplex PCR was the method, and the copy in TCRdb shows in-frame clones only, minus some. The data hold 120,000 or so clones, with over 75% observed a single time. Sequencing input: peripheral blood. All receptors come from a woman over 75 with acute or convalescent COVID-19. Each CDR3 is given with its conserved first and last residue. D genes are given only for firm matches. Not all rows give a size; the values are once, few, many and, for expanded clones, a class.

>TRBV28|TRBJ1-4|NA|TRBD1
TGTGCCAGCACGACAGGGGGGAGAGAAAAACTGTTTTTT
CASTTGGREKLFF
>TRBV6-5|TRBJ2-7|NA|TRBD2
TGTGCCAGCAGTTCCCATCCTAGCGGGGGGCCGGGGGAGCAGTACTTC
CASSSHPSGGPGEQYF
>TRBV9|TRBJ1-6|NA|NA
TGTGCCAGCAGCGTAGGAGGGAATTCACCCCTCCACTTT
CASSVGGNSPLHF
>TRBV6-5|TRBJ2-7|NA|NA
TGTGCCAGCAGAATACTCGGCGGCCGCTACGAGCAGTACTTC
CASRILGGRYEQYF
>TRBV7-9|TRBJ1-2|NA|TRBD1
TGTGCCAGCAGCCCCCGTCGGGCAGGGGGTCTGAACTATGGCTACACCTTC
CASSPRRAGGLNYGYTF
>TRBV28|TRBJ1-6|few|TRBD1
TGTGCCAGCAGACCCCCGGAACAGGGGAAGGCACCCCTCCACTTT
CASRPPEQGKAPLHF
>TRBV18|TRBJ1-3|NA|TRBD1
TGTGCCAGCTCACCGGAGACAGGGCTTGGAAACACCATATATTTT
CASSPETGLGNTIYF
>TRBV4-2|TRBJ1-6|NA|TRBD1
TGTGCCAGCAGCTACACCACAGGGGGCCACAATTCACCCCTCCACTTT
CASSYTTGGHNSPLHF
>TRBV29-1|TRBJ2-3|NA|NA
TGCAGCGTTGGACACAGCGGCGCCGAAGTCCGAATAGAAGATACGCAGTATTTT
CSVGHSGAEVRIEDTQYF
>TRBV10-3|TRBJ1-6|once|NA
TGTGCCATCAGTGGGCCGCCTTCCGAGGATAATTCACCCCTCCACTTT
CAISGPPSEDNSPLHF
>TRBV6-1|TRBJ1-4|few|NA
TGTGCCAGCAGTGAAGCCCTCGAGGGGTTACAGGGTCGGGGTTTGCGGGAAAAACTGTTTTTT
CASSEALEGLQGRGLREKLFF
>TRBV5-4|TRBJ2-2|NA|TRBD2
TGTGCCAGCAGCTTGGCATTCCTAGCGGGGGGAAACACCGGGGAGCTGTTTTTT
CASSLAFLAGGNTGELFF
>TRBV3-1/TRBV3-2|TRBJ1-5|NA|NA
TGTGCCAGCAGCCAAGATCGTTCAGGGTACGGGCTGGAGCCCCAGCATTTT
CASSQDRSGYGLEPQHF
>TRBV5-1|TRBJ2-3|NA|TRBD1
TGCGCCAGCAGCTTAGACAGGGCCGCGTTTTTT
CASSLDRAAFF
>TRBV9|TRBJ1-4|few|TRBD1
TGTGCCAGCAGCGTCGGGACAGGGGTTTTTGAAAAACTGTTTTTT
CASSVGTGVFEKLFF
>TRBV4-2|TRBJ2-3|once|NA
TGTGCCAGCAGCCAAGGGAGTAGCGGATACACAGATACGCAGTATTTT
CASSQGSSGYTDTQYF
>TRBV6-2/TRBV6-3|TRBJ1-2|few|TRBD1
TGTGCCAGCAGTTCCACACCCGGACAGGGAAGGAATGGCTACACCTTC
CASSSTPGQGRNGYTF
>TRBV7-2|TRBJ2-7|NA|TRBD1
TGTGCCAGCAGCCTAACAGGGGGATCTAGCGAGCAGTACTTC
CASSLTGGSSEQYF
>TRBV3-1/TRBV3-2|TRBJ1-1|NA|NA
TGTGCCAGCAGCCAGGGGGGGAACACTGAAGCTTTCTTT
CASSQGGNTEAFF
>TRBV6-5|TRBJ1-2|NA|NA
TGTGCCAGCAGGGAGGCTGCGCGTGGCTATGGCTACACCTTC
CASREAARGYGYTF
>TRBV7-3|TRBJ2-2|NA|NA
TGTGCCAGCAGCCTAGTGGGGGGGCACACCGGGGAGCTGTTTTTT
CASSLVGGHTGELFF
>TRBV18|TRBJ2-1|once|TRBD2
TGTGCCAGCTCACCAGGACTAGCGGCTAACAATGAGCAGTTCTTC
CASSPGLAANNEQFF
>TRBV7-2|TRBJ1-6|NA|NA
TGTGCCAGCAGACGGTCCGGGAAGGATTCACCCCTCCACTTT
CASRRSGKDSPLHF
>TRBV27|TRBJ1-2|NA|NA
TGTGCCAGCAGTCGCGATCCCCTCGGTGCTAACTATGGCTACACCTTC
CASSRDPLGANYGYTF
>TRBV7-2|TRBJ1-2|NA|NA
TGTGCCAGCACCCGGCGAGGGGAGGCTGGCTACACCTTC
CASTRRGEAGYTF
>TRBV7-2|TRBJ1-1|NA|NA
TGTGCCAGCAGCTTAAATCAGGGGTTCTTGGCTGAAGCTTTCTTT
CASSLNQGFLAEAFF
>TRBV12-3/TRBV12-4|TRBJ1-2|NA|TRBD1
TGTGCCAGCAGCCTATGGACAGGGGCTGGCTACACCTTC
CASSLWTGAGYTF
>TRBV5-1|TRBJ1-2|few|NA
TGCGCCAGCAGCTTGGAGCAGGGCGGGAGCTATGGCTACACCTTC
CASSLEQGGSYGYTF
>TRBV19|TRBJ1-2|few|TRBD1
TGTGCCAGTAGGACACAGGGGGGATCCTTTCGCTACACCTTC
CASRTQGGSFRYTF
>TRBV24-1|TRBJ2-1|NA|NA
TGTGCCACCGCAGGGGGCGGGGGGGCCTTCCATGAGCAGTTCTTC
CATAGGGGAFHEQFF
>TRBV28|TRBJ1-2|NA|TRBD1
TGTGCCAGCAGCCCCCTCGGACAGGGGCCGTGGTATGGCTACACCTTC
CASSPLGQGPWYGYTF
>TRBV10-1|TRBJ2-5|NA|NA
TGCGCCAGCAGTGAGTCGGGGACTTCTCAAGAGACCCAGTACTTC
CASSESGTSQETQYF
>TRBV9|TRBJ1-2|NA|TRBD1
TGTGCCAGCAGCGTGAGGCGGGACAGCGATGGCTACACCTTC
CASSVRRDSDGYTF
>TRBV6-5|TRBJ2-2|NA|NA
TGTGCCAGCACCTATGATACCGGGGAGCTGTTTTTT
CASTYDTGELFF
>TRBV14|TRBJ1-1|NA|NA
TGTGCCAGCAGCCAAGACACGGGGGTCACTGAAGCTTTCTTT
CASSQDTGVTEAFF
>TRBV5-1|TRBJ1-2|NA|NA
TGCGCCAGCAGCTTGGCTCCCTCCCTCGACTATGGCTACACCTTC
CASSLAPSLDYGYTF
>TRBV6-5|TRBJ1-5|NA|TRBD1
TGTGCCAGCGCTATCGCAGGGGGCATAAATCAGCCCCAGCATTTT
CASAIAGGINQPQHF
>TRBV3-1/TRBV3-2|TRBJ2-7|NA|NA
TGTGCCAGCAGCCAAGATACAGGACCCTACGAGCAGTACTTC
CASSQDTGPYEQYF
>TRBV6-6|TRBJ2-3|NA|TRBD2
TGTGCCAGCAGTTTGTCTAGCGGACGCACAGATACGCAGTATTTT
CASSLSSGRTDTQYF
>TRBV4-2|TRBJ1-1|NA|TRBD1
TGTGCCAGCAGCCAACCTCGACAGGGAATGCCGTTCACTGAAGCTTTCTTT
CASSQPRQGMPFTEAFF
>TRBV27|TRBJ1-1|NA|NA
TGTGCCAGCAGTTACGGGAACACTGAAGCTTTCTTT
CASSYGNTEAFF
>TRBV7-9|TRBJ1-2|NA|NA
TGTGCCAGCAGCTCGCAGGGGCCGGGCTATGGCTACACCTTC
CASSSQGPGYGYTF
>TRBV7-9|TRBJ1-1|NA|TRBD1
TGTGCCAGCAGCCAGCGACAGGGAAGCACTGAAGCTTTCTTT
CASSQRQGSTEAFF
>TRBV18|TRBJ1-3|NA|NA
TGTGCCAGCTCACCACCCGGGGCAGGGGAAAACACCATATATTTT
CASSPPGAGENTIYF
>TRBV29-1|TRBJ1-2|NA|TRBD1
TGCAGCGTTTCGGACAGGGTACCTCCTGGCTACACCTTC
CSVSDRVPPGYTF